Listed here are 4 T cell receptor beta chains from one sample, sequenced in a study of cytomegalovirus exposure and HLA in healthy donors. PCR primers comprised 60 Vbeta and 13 Jbeta primers. Some clones are missing from TCRdb's copy, which holds only in-frame ones; the method was immunoSEQ multiplex PCR. Of 100,000 to 150,000 clones listed, more than 60% are singletons. Sequencing input: PBMCs. The source is a woman aged 18 to 35 in good health and CMV-seronegative.

This clone is a singleton in its sample. The chain employs TRBV4-1 and TRBJ1-1, with D possibly being TRBD1 (5 bases). The germline V gene has CDR1 MGHRA and CDR2 YSYEKL. The CDR3 sequence is 14 residues long. The V end was cut by 0 bases, the J end by 11 bases, with 16 bases between. CDR3 loop: CASSQETGSGAAFF. CDR3 sequence (DNA): TGCGCCAGCAGCCAAGAAACGGGGAGCGGGGCCGCTTTCTTT.

CDR3 residues: CASSLEGRGPYGYTF. DNA of the CDR3: TGTGCCAGCAGCTTAGAGGGCAGGGGTCCCTATGGCTACACCTTC. The gene calls are TRBV7-9 and TRBJ1-2; TRBD1 is a possible D gene (6 bases). Germline-derived CDR1 and CDR2 are SEHNR and FQNEAQ (reference sequence). V was pared by 1 base and J by 4 bases, with 13 bases between. CDR3 length: 15 amino acids.

The gene calls are TRBV5-5 and TRBJ1-4; tentatively, D is TRBD1 (6 bases). This CDR3 spans 14 amino acids. Germline V lookup: CDR1 SGHKS, CDR2 YYEKEE (reference sequence). The ends were cut back, 0 bases at V and 8 bases at J, with 11 bases in the middle. The CDR3: CASSLEGRGEKLFF. The CDR3 DNA reads TGTGCCAGCAGCTTGGAGGGAAGGGGGGAAAAACTGTTTTTT.

This chain uses TRBV5-3 with TRBJ2-3; TRBD2 matches at 10 bases. TRBV5-3 is an open reading frame whose function is uncertain. The CDR3 consists of 15 residues. V shed 5 bases and J 6 bases; nucleotides not matched to a gene: 9. The CDR3 DNA sequence: TGTGCCAGAAGGACAGCAGCGGGAGGGTTGGATACGCAGTATTTT. This translates into CARRTAAGGLDTQYF.